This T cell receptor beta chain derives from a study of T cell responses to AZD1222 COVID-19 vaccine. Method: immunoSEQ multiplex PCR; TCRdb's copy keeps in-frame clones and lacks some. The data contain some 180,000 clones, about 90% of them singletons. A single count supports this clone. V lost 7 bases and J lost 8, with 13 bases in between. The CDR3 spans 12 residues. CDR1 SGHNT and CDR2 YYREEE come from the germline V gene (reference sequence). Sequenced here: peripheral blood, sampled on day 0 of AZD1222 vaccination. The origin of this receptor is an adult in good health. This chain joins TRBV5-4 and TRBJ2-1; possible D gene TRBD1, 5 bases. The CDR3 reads CASEQQGYEQFF. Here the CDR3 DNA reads TGTGCCAGCGAACAGCAGGGTTATGAGCAGTTCTTC.